This T cell receptor beta chain was captured in a study of technical replicates of blood from a few donors. This CDR3 is built from 13 residues. Germline CDR1 GTSNPN, CDR2 SVGIG (reference sequence). V was trimmed by 0 bases and J by 4 bases, leaving 9 bases between them. Assay: immunoSEQ multiplex PCR; the TCRdb copy retains only in-frame clones and omits some. The sample has nearly 80,000 clones; approximately 91% are singletons. The chain carries TRBV30 and TRBJ2-5; D is uncertain. The specimen was T cells isolated from PBMCs. The sequence was obtained from a human donor in good health. CDR3 DNA: TGTGCCTGGAGTGTGCATTTCGGAGAGACCCAGTACTTC. Translated, it gives CAWSVHFGETQYF.